Included here is one TCR beta chain sequence, with context. Its matching antigen is unknown. The data originate from a study of OX40 agonist ivuxolimab in advanced cancers. Samples were taken at baseline and on day 1 of cycles 4 and 7. With 5 bases removed from V and 8 bases from J, the gap between germline ends came to 10 bases. This CDR3 has 11 amino acids. Germline values: CDR1 SGHRS, CDR2 YFSETQ. Using immunoSEQ multiplex PCR, the repertoire was profiled, and TCRdb retains in-frame clones only, with some absent. The sample comprises 65,000 to 90,000 clones, about 87% of which are singletons, and approximately 11% rests with the top ten. Study findings and constraints: By week 6 at 0.1 to 3.0 mg/kg, blood CD4+ and CD8+ T cells had expanded clonally.

This chain uses TRBV5-1 with TRBJ1-1; weak D call: TRBD1 (5 bases). The material was CD4+ or CD8+ T cells sorted from blood, obtained in a trial of the OX40 agonist ivuxolimab. The TCR sequence derives from an adult with an advanced solid tumor such as melanoma, head and neck, liver or kidney cancer. DNA for the CDR3: TGCGCCAGCAGAGCGGGGCCGGAAGCTTTCTTT. Encoded protein: CASRAGPEAFF.